These T cell receptor beta chains were read from a single sample in a study of cytomegalovirus exposure and HLA in healthy donors. Clones were sequenced by immunoSEQ multiplex PCR, and TCRdb holds only the in-frame ones, with some missing. The repertoire holds approximately 110,000 clones, with roughly 69% as singletons. The sequencing sample was made of PBMCs. These receptors were taken from a man over 45 in good health and CMV-seropositive. Each CDR3 is given with its conserved first and last residue. D genes are given only for firm matches.

v_call: TRBV4-2
d_call: TRBD2
j_call: TRBJ2-7
cdr3_aa: CASSLPGGNYEQYF

v_call: TRBV5-8
d_call: TRBD1
j_call: TRBJ1-4
cdr3_aa: CASSLSGQPHEKLFF

v_call: TRBV2
d_call: NA
j_call: TRBJ2-3
cdr3_aa: CASSPLLDTQYF

v_call: TRBV4-1
d_call: TRBD1
j_call: TRBJ2-7
cdr3_aa: CASSQRGTGGGSDEQYF

v_call: TRBV19
d_call: NA
j_call: TRBJ2-3
cdr3_aa: CASSIGAATDTQYF

v_call: TRBV9
d_call: TRBD2
j_call: TRBJ2-5
cdr3_aa: CASSVGGQETQYF

v_call: TRBV2
d_call: TRBD2
j_call: TRBJ2-7
cdr3_aa: CASKRDAQYEQYF

v_call: TRBV30
d_call: NA
j_call: TRBJ2-4
cdr3_aa: CAWSDAINIQYF

v_call: TRBV27
d_call: NA
j_call: TRBJ2-3
cdr3_aa: CASSAQGGRFRRSSTDTQYF

v_call: TRBV4-1
d_call: TRBD2
j_call: TRBJ2-2
cdr3_aa: CASSQQTRLADNTGELFF

v_call: TRBV14
d_call: TRBD1
j_call: TRBJ1-4
cdr3_aa: CASSRLGTGRGEKLFF

v_call: TRBV18
d_call: NA
j_call: TRBJ1-6
cdr3_aa: CASSPEADSPLHF

v_call: TRBV19
d_call: TRBD2
j_call: TRBJ2-7
cdr3_aa: CASSSSGSPHEQYF

v_call: TRBV7-2
d_call: NA
j_call: TRBJ1-5
cdr3_aa: CASSPGQGQPQHF